The 29 T cell receptor beta chains presented below share a single source sample, sequenced in a study of blood T cell repertoires in COVID-19. Libraries were prepared by immunoSEQ multiplex PCR; TCRdb keeps only in-frame clonotypes and omits some of them. This table has over 150,000 clones, 80% to 85% appearing once. The sequencing input was PBMCs or T cells enriched from blood (not recorded which). The receptors originated from a man in his forties or fifties who had recovered from COVID-19.

The chain couples TRBV5-4 to TRBJ1-6, with D possibly matching TRBD1 (6 bases). This CDR3 spans 15 amino acids. Germline V gene data show CDR1 as SGHNT and CDR2 as YYREEE (reference sequence). Trimming shortened V by 4 bases and J by 8 bases, and 16 bases separated the two germline ends. CDR3 DNA sequence: TGTGCCAGCAGCCCCCGGTTAGGGGGGGATTCACCCCTCCACTTT. Translated: CASSPRLGGDSPLHF. The full variable domain, completed using reference TRBV5-4 and TRBJ1-6, is ETGVTQSPTHLIKTRGQQVTLRCSSQSGHNTVSWYQQALGQGPQFIFQYYREEENGRGNFPPRFSGLQFPNYSSELNVNALELDDSALYLCASSPRLGGDSPLHFGNGTRLTVT.

The rearrangement uses TRBV18 and TRBJ2-2, with D possibly being TRBD2 (6 bases). The CDR3 is 14 amino acids. The V and J ends lost 4 bases and 2 bases respectively, with 8 bases between them. The germline gives CDR1 KGHSH, CDR2 LQKENI. The CDR3: CASSRDLNTGELFF. The CDR3 DNA is TGTGCCAGCTCACGGGACTTAAACACCGGGGAGCTGTTTTTT.

This clone appeared a few times. V is TRBV18 and J is TRBJ1-4; 8 nucleotides line up with TRBD1. The germline gives CDR1 KGHSH, CDR2 LQKENI. With V trimmed by 1 base and J by 8 bases, 6 bases remained unmatched. The CDR3 length is 15 residues. The CDR3 spells CASSPQSGGREKLFF. The CDR3 coding sequence is TGTGCCAGCTCACCACAGTCAGGGGGCCGGGAAAAACTGTTTTTT.

This rearrangement joins TRBV21-1 to TRBJ1-5; the table's D call of TRBD1 was not tested on the DNA. TRBV21-1 is designated a pseudogene. The CDR3 is made up of 15 amino acids. This chain's CDR3 is CASKPGQGNNQPQHF. The CDR3 DNA is TGTGCCAGCAAACCGGGACAGGGTAACAATCAGCCCCAGCATTTT.

The chain is built from TRBV29-1 and TRBJ2-5, with 8 bases fitting TRBD2. This CDR3 contains 14 residues. V shed 4 bases and J 5 bases; nucleotides not matched to a gene: 9. The germline gives CDR1 SQVTM, CDR2 ANQGSEA. The CDR3 sequence is CSVAHSGAGETQYF. The CDR3 bases are TGCAGCGTTGCACATAGCGGGGCGGGGGAGACCCAGTACTTC.

The V and J genes are TRBV30 and TRBJ1-6; D might be TRBD1 (6 bases). Per germline, CDR1 GTSNPN and CDR2 SVGIG (reference sequence). This CDR3 spans 12 amino acids. The V end was cut by 8 bases, the J end by 8 bases, with 13 bases between. CDR3 in amino acids: CAHGQRHSPLHF. The CDR3 DNA sequence: TGTGCCCACGGACAGAGACATTCACCCCTCCACTTT.

The V gene is TRBV5-5, the J gene TRBJ1-2, with 8 bases fitting TRBD1. This CDR3 contains 16 residues. The germline V gene has CDR1 SGHKS and CDR2 YYEKEE (reference sequence). Germline trimming cut 3 bases from V and 0 bases from J; bases unmatched to any gene: 7. This chain's CDR3 is CASSWGQALSNYGYTF. As DNA, the CDR3 is TGTGCCAGCAGCTGGGGACAGGCCCTATCTAACTATGGCTACACCTTC.

The chain has TRBV4-1 and TRBJ2-5; D may be TRBD2 (5 bases). From germline, CDR1 is MGHRA and CDR2 YSYEKL. The CDR3 contains 15 residues. V shed 3 bases and J shed 3 bases, with 14 bases lying between them. The CDR3 nucleotides read TGCGCCAGCAGCCAGATAGCGTTGGGGAAAGAGACCCAGTACTTC. This gives the protein CASSQIALGKETQYF.

This clone was seen a handful of times. V usage is TRBV27 and J usage is TRBJ1-6, with D possibly being TRBD1 (6 bases). CDR3 length: 14 residues. In germline, CDR1 is MNHEY, CDR2 SMNVEV (reference sequence). Trimming took 4 bases from V and 9 from J, leaving 13 bases between them. CDR3 nucleotide sequence: TGTGCCAGCAGTTCCAGGGGCGCAAGTTCACCCCTCCACTTT. Translating gives CASSSRGASSPLHF.

This clone was detected only once. The chain links TRBV27 to TRBJ1-1; maybe TRBD1 (6 bases). Germline assignment: CDR1 MNHEY and CDR2 SMNVEV (reference sequence). The CDR3 loop spans 20 amino acids. Deletions cut 1 base from V and 1 base from J, with 25 bases between. The CDR3 reads CASSLYGYGTPRFTNTEAFF. In DNA, the CDR3 is TGTGCCAGCAGTTTATACGGATACGGGACACCGAGGTTCACGAACACTGAAGCTTTCTTT.

J is TRBJ1-4 and V is TRBV29-1; 7 nucleotides line up with TRBD1. Germline V gene data show CDR1 as SQVTM and CDR2 as ANQGSEA. With V trimmed by 6 bases and J by 5 bases, 12 bases remained unmatched. This CDR3 is 15 amino acids long. Written as DNA, the CDR3 is TGCAGCGTCGGGTTACAGGGGCAGCGGAATGAAAAACTGTTTTTT. Its translation is CSVGLQGQRNEKLFF.

This chain connects TRBV5-6 to TRBJ2-4, with D maybe TRBD2 (6 bases). The CDR3 totals 17 residues. Germline V gives CDR1 SGHDT, CDR2 YYEEEE. Trimming shortened V by 4 bases and J by 0 bases, and 17 bases separated the two germline ends. In DNA form, the CDR3 reads TGTGCCAGCAGCACCGAAGGGACTTCTCTAGCCAAAAACATTCAGTACTTC. It translates to CASSTEGTSLAKNIQYF.

This clone has a handful of counts. This chain connects TRBV18 to TRBJ1-5, with D possibly being TRBD1 (5 bases). The length of the CDR3 is 16 residues. The ends were cut back, 3 bases at V and 3 bases at J, with 15 bases in the middle. CDR1 is KGHSH and CDR2 is LQKENI in the germline V gene. CDR3 region: CASSPRTPVFNQPQHF. Written as DNA, the CDR3 is TGTGCCAGCTCACCTAGGACACCCGTATTCAATCAGCCCCAGCATTTT.

This clone was seen a handful of times. The chain couples TRBV3-1 (or the pseudogene TRBV3-2) to TRBJ2-7, with unresolved D. CDR3 length: 12 residues. Trimming shortened V by 4 bases and J by 0 bases, and 4 bases separated the two germline ends. Germline V gene lookup returns CDR1 LGHDT and CDR2 YNNKEL (reference sequence). CDR3 coding DNA: TGTGCCAGCAGCCTTAGCTCCTACGAGCAGTACTTC. Its protein is CASSLSSYEQYF.

The rearrangement links TRBV7-2 to TRBJ2-7; 8 nucleotides align to TRBD1. The CDR3 runs 15 residues. Per the germline V gene, CDR1 is SGHTA and CDR2 is FQGNSA. V dropped 1 base and J dropped 6; count of bases not matched to a gene: 8. CDR3 bases: TGTGCCAGCAGCTTAGGACAGGGGTCTAGTCGCGAGCAGTACTTC. It encodes CASSLGQGSSREQYF.

For this clone: The sample carries other DNA sequences with the same CDR3. The chain joins TRBV18 to TRBJ1-1; D may be TRBD1 (5 bases). Germline V gives CDR1 KGHSH, CDR2 LQKENI. The CDR3 length is 14 residues. V shed 3 bases and J shed 5 bases, with 13 bases lying between them. The CDR3 loop is CASSPLPGDTEAFF. The DNA for the CDR3 is TGTGCCAGCTCACCCCTCCCGGGGGATACTGAAGCTTTCTTT.

The table lists this clone with a count of one. At one end the junction does not follow the germline gene, possibly because of a read error. J is TRBJ2-3 and V is TRBV6-1, with TRBD1 matching 10 bases. Germline-derived CDR1 and CDR2 are MNHNS and SASEGT. The CDR3 sequence is 17 residues long. CDR3 DNA sequence: TGTGCCAGCATTGAACGACAGGGGGCGCTTGTCGCAGATACGCAGTATTTT. Its protein is CASIERQGALVADTQYF.

CDR3 sequence: CASSLGAGDEQYF. CDR3 DNA: TGTGCCAGCAGCTTAGGGGCGGGCGACGAGCAGTACTTC. V is TRBV7-9 and J is TRBJ2-7; D perhaps matches TRBD2 (5 bases). The CDR3 consists of 13 residues. V was shortened by 1 base and J by 5 bases, with 9 bases between the two germline ends. Per germline, CDR1 SEHNR and CDR2 FQNEAQ (reference sequence).

This clone was detected once. The chain has TRBV2 and TRBJ2-3, with D possibly being TRBD1 (6 bases). This CDR3 contains 14 residues. Germline CDR1 SNHLY, CDR2 FYNNEI. V lost 8 bases to trimming and J lost 6 bases, with 18 bases between them. CDR3: CASGLQGIGDTQYF. CDR3 coding DNA: TGTGCCAGCGGTCTTCAGGGGATTGGGGATACGCAGTATTTT.

J is TRBJ2-1 and V is TRBV27; tentatively, D is TRBD1 (6 bases). CDR1 MNHEY and CDR2 SMNVEV come from the germline V gene (reference sequence). V was pared by 8 bases and J by 0 bases, with 20 bases between. This CDR3 comprises 17 residues. The CDR3 DNA follows: TGTGCCAGCGCGATTCGGGGACAATTTGACTCCTACAATGAGCAGTTCTTC. Residues: CASAIRGQFDSYNEQFF.

The rearrangement uses TRBV10-3 and TRBJ1-2, with D unclear. V was clipped by 3 bases and J by 6 bases, with 11 bases between them. This CDR3 comprises 13 residues. The germline CDR1 and CDR2 sequences are ENHRY and SYGVKD. The CDR3 here is CAISDPGRDGYTF. The CDR3 region has the DNA TGTGCCATCAGTGACCCGGGGAGGGATGGCTACACCTTC.

The V call is TRBV9, the J call TRBJ1-5, with a tentative D call TRBD1 (6 bases). Germline CDR1 and CDR2: SGDLS and YYNGEE. The V end lost 2 bases, the J end lost 3 bases, and 12 bases lay between the germline ends. This CDR3 is built from 15 residues. The CDR3 DNA reads TGTGCCAGCAGCGTGGGGACACTCAACAATCAGCCCCAGCATTTT. It specifies CASSVGTLNNQPQHF.

The chain links TRBV7-9 to TRBJ1-2; 8 nucleotides match TRBD1. The V and J ends lost 5 bases and 6 bases, in that order; junction bases with no gene match: 14. The CDR3 is 16 residues long. Per germline, CDR1 SEHNR and CDR2 FQNEAQ (reference sequence). CDR3 DNA: TGTGCCAGCAGCCCACCCGACAGGGGAAGGGGGAATGGCTACACCTTC. Translation gives CASSPPDRGRGNGYTF.

The CDR3 protein is CASSQETGLGPHEQYF. The CDR3 nucleotides read TGTGCCAGCAGCCAAGAGACAGGGTTGGGTCCCCACGAGCAGTACTTC. J is TRBJ2-7 and V is TRBV4-2; 7 positions match TRBD1. V was pared by 0 bases and J by 5 bases, with 10 bases of the junction left unmatched. The CDR3 covers 16 residues. The germline V gene encodes CDR1 LGHNA and CDR2 YNFKEQ.

The J gene is TRBJ1-2, the V gene TRBV28, with 7 bases matching TRBD1. The V and J ends lost 6 bases and 3 bases, in that order; junction bases with no gene match: 10. The CDR3 sequence is 15 residues long. From germline, CDR1 is MDHEN and CDR2 SYDVKM. CDR3 loop: CASSLGQSFYYGYTF. The CDR3 nucleotides are TGTGCCAGCAGCCTGGGACAGTCTTTTTACTATGGCTACACCTTC.

The genes are TRBV3-1 (or the pseudogene TRBV3-2) and TRBJ2-7; no firm D call. Trimming shortened V by 0 bases and J by 6 bases, and 30 bases separated the two germline ends. The CDR3 consists of 20 residues. The germline V gene has CDR1 LGHDT and CDR2 YNNKEL (reference sequence). The CDR3 spells CASSQDSDVIAGQEVSEQYF. The CDR3 DNA reads TGTGCCAGCAGCCAAGATTCAGATGTAATTGCAGGTCAAGAAGTGAGCGAGCAGTACTTC.

The chain joins TRBV19 to TRBJ1-2; 7 nucleotides match TRBD1. J lost 4 bases, V lost 5 bases, and 13 bases had no gene match. The CDR3 length is 16 residues. Germline CDR1 LNHDA, CDR2 SQIVND (reference sequence). The chain's CDR3 is CASSPLNRGRGYGYTF. The CDR3 DNA reads as TGTGCCAGTAGTCCCTTAAACAGGGGACGCGGCTATGGCTACACCTTC. The variable domain in full, with the rest retrieved from reference TRBV19 and TRBJ1-2, is DGGITQSPKYLFRKEGQNVTLSCEQNLNHDAMYWYRQDPGQGLRLIYYSQIVNDFQKGDIAEGYSVSREKKESFPLTVTSAQKNPTAFYLCASSPLNRGRGYGYTFGSGTRLTVV.

This clone was counted once. The V call is TRBV7-8, the J call TRBJ1-5; the match to TRBD1 covers 9 bases. V shed 5 bases, J shed 8 bases, and the junction held 10 bases outside the gene matches. Germline V gives CDR1 SGHVS, CDR2 FQNEAQ. This CDR3 comprises 15 residues. The CDR3 coding sequence is TGTGCCAGCAGCCCGATCGGGACAGGGATGGAGCCCCAGCATTTT. Translated: CASSPIGTGMEPQHF. The entire variable domain, with the rest obtained from reference TRBV7-8 and TRBJ1-5, is as follows: GAGVSQSPRYKVAKRGQDVALRCDPISGHVSLFWYQQALGQGPEFLTYFQNEAQLDKSGLPSDRFFAERPEGSVSTLKIQRTQQEDSAVYLCASSPIGTGMEPQHFGDGTRLSIL.

J is TRBJ2-5 and V is TRBV11-3, with TRBD2 matching over 14 bases. The CDR3 is made up of 17 amino acids. The trim removed 5 bases at V and 2 bases at J, leaving 7 bases unmatched. Per germline, CDR1 SGHNT and CDR2 YENEEA. Here the CDR3 reads CASSPGLAGASQETQYF. The CDR3 bases are TGTGCCAGCAGCCCGGGACTAGCGGGGGCCTCTCAAGAGACCCAGTACTTC.